The table lists the clone carrying this T cell receptor (beta chain) with many counts. Its antigen is still unknown. The data are from a study of T-cell reconstitution after alpha-beta-depleted transplantation in children. Study findings and constraints: It was reported that alpha-beta T cells came from several hundred expanded graft clones (about two months after transplant). From newly produced T cells came most of the T-cell counts and diversity one year after transplant.

The CDR3 is 17 amino acids. The trim removed 1 base at V and 6 bases at J, leaving 11 bases unmatched. Germline-derived CDR1 and CDR2 are SGHRS and YFSETQ. Preparation of the TCRbeta library involved a method that used unique molecular identifiers. TCRdb re-called the PCR reads with MiXCR, one entry per CDR3 protein. This repertoire shows 330,000 or so distinct CDR3 sequences, just over 7.5% found once; its top ten account for around 10%. The chain is built from TRBV5-1 and TRBJ2-3; 10 bases fit TRBD1. The TCR originated in a female patient under 10 years old who had a stem cell transplant for Fanconi anemia, so the T cells may come from the graft donor. Sequenced material: peripheral blood, taken 360 days after TCRalphabeta/CD19-depleted stem cell transplant. CDR3 in DNA: TGCGCCAGCAGCTTGAGACAGGGGGCCCCCAAGCCTGATACGCAGTATTTT. It yields the protein CASSLRQGAPKPDTQYF.